The 25 T cell receptor beta chains below come from one sample, sequenced in a study of breast tumors, draining lymph nodes, adjacent tissues. A single record per CDR3 protein comes from TCRdb applying MiXCR to the multiplex PCR reads. The sample records 130,000 or so distinct CDR3 sequences, less than 25% being singletons. Samples came from axillary lymph nodes draining the breast cancer. Sequenced material: axillary lymph node tissue. The source of these receptors is a female donor with breast cancer. Some clones in this sample may be carry-over from other donors' samples.

This clonotype was observed at least ten times. This chain connects TRBV7-9 to TRBJ2-3; a possible D gene is TRBD1 (6 bases). Per germline, CDR1 SEHNR and CDR2 FQNEAQ (reference sequence). This CDR3 comprises 13 residues. Trimming shortened V by 6 bases and J by 7 bases, and 14 bases separated the two germline ends. The CDR3 DNA is TGTGCCAGCAGTATAAAGGACAGTAATACGCAGTATTTT. Translated: CASSIKDSNTQYF.

About this clonotype: A much larger clonotype is one base distant, so this may be a read error. V is TRBV10-2 and J is TRBJ2-1; possible D gene TRBD2, 6 bases. The CDR3 length is 16 residues. CDR1 and CDR2 from the germline V gene are WSHSY and SAAADI. CDR3 coding DNA: TGCGCCAGCAGTGAGGCAGTAGCGGCCTCCTACAATGAGCGGTTCTTC. Encoded protein: CASSEAVAASYNERFF.

This clonotype was seen repeatedly, ten times or more. The CDR3 DNA follows: TGTGCCAGCAGCAAGGAAGGGGCCATGGGGTATGGCTACACCTTC. Protein product: CASSKEGAMGYGYTF. The chain recombines TRBV6-4 with TRBJ1-2; D might be TRBD1 (5 bases). The V gene lost 6 bases and the J gene lost 5 bases, with 19 bases spanning the gap. There are 15 residues in the CDR3. Germline CDR1 reads MRHNA; CDR2 reads SNTAGT.

This clonotype was seen at least ten times. J is TRBJ1-2 and V is TRBV27, with unresolved D. V was clipped by 7 bases and J by 7 bases, with 13 bases between them. The CDR3 is 12 residues long. CDR1 and CDR2 (germline): MNHEY, SMNVEV (reference sequence). The CDR3 reads CASTDRLGGYTF. The CDR3 DNA reads as TGTGCCAGCACCGACCGGTTGGGTGGCTACACCTTC.

As for this clonotype: A much larger clone differs from this one at a single base, so this may be a read error. This chain links TRBV10-3 with TRBJ2-3; D is possibly TRBD1 (5 bases). From germline, CDR1 is ENHRY and CDR2 SYGVKD. The CDR3 runs 13 residues. V lost 0 bases to trimming and J lost 9 bases, with 10 bases between them. CDR3 in amino acids: CAISESVPGTQYF. The CDR3 DNA reads as TGTGCCATCAGTGAGTCAGTACCAGGGACGCAGTATTTT.

This clonotype turned up a few times. The genes are TRBV25-1 and TRBJ1-3, with TRBD1 matching 8 bases. The V gene's germline CDR1 is MGHDK and CDR2 SYGVNS. The CDR3 loop spans 16 amino acids. Losses at the gene ends were 3 bases for V and 0 bases for J; bases not matched to a gene: 4. In DNA form, the CDR3 reads TGTGCCAGCAGTGACTTTACAGGGGGCTCTGGAAACACCATATATTTT. Its translation: CASSDFTGGSGNTIYF.

This clonotype was seen ten or more times. The genes are TRBV11-3 and TRBJ2-2; 7 bases are shared with TRBD2. The ends lost 3 bases at V and 1 base at J; junction bases unmatched: 2. The CDR3 totals 15 residues. Germline V lookup: CDR1 SGHNT, CDR2 YENEEA. The CDR3 DNA sequence: TGTGCCAGCAGCTTCGGGGGGTTGAACACCGGGGAGCTGTTTTTT. This encodes CASSFGGLNTGELFF.

Comments on this clonotype: This may arise from a read error, as a much more abundant clone is one base away. V usage is TRBV6-5 and J usage is TRBJ1-5; a weak D match, TRBD1 (6 bases). Germline V lookup: CDR1 MNHEY, CDR2 SVGAGI. The CDR3 contains 16 residues. CDR3 in DNA: TGTGCCAGCAGTATCGGGACACCCCATAGCGATCAGCCCCAGCATTTT. This gives the protein CASSIGTPHSDQPQHF.

This clonotype was seen many times. This CDR3 reads CASSATQGRQPQHF. In DNA, the CDR3 is TGTGCCAGCAGCGCAACACAGGGGCGGCAGCCCCAGCATTTT. The rearrangement links TRBV11-2 to TRBJ1-5; TRBD1 matches 7 bases. Per germline, CDR1 SGHAT and CDR2 FQNNGV. Germline trimming cut 5 bases from V and 7 bases from J; bases unmatched to any gene: 8. The CDR3 contains 14 residues.

This clonotype appeared a few times. Possible read error: a much larger clone is one base away. V and J are TRBV20-1 and TRBJ2-5, with D perhaps TRBD1 or TRBD2 (6 bases each). Germline CDR1 DFQATT, CDR2 SNEGSKA (reference sequence). V was cut by 0 bases and J by 4 bases, with 18 bases left in between. There are 16 residues in the CDR3. The CDR3 DNA reads as TGCAGTGCTAGAGATTATGGGGGCGGGGTATCAGAGACCCAGTACTTC. Encoded protein: CSARDYGGGVSETQYF.

Regarding this clonotype: This could be a read error, since a much larger clone is one nucleotide away. The V and J genes are TRBV5-4 and TRBJ1-2, with no clear D. The CDR3 consists of 17 residues. CDR1 and CDR2 from the germline V gene are SGHNT and YYREEE (reference sequence). The CDR3 sequence is CASSLGGGDGAGYGHTF. For the CDR3, the DNA is TGTGCCAGCAGCTTGGGAGGTGGTGACGGCGCGGGCTATGGCCACACCTTC.

The table lists this clonotype with many counts. Here the CDR3 reads CASSLTGVRTDTQYF. CDR3 nucleotide sequence: TGTGCCAGCAGCTTAACGGGAGTAAGGACAGATACGCAGTATTTT. This chain links TRBV5-4 with TRBJ2-3; D might be TRBD2 (6 bases). The CDR3 consists of 15 residues. V lost 2 bases and J 3 bases, leaving 13 bases between the germline ends. In germline, CDR1 is SGHNT, CDR2 YYREEE (reference sequence).

This clonotype was seen ten or more times. The rearrangement links TRBV2 to TRBJ2-5; 7 nucleotides match TRBD1. Germline lookup yields CDR1 SNHLY and CDR2 FYNNEI. Trimming took 4 bases from V and 5 from J; bases not matched to a gene: 4. The CDR3 covers 13 residues. CDR3 residues: CASSGGRGETQYF. CDR3 bases: TGTGCCAGCAGTGGCGGCAGGGGGGAGACCCAGTACTTC.

This clonotype was counted at least ten times. The J gene is TRBJ2-1, the V gene TRBV7-2; perhaps D is TRBD1 or TRBD2 (5 bases each). Germline values: CDR1 SGHTA, CDR2 FQGNSA. This CDR3 has 16 amino acids. V was shortened by 1 base and J by 4 bases, with 14 bases between the two germline ends. CDR3 region: CASSLDPGRSYNEQFF. CDR3 DNA: TGTGCCAGCAGCTTAGACCCGGGACGTTCTTACAATGAGCAGTTCTTC.

Turning to this clonotype: Since a much larger clone is just one base distant, this may be a read error. This sequence joins TRBV7-3 and TRBJ2-1, with D tentatively TRBD1 (6 bases). Germline CDR1 SGHTA, CDR2 FQGTGA. There are 15 residues in the CDR3. Deletions cut 3 bases from V and 7 bases from J, with 16 bases between. CDR3 region: CASSLFDRKGNEQFF. The CDR3 nucleotides read TGTGCCAGCAGCTTGTTTGACAGGAAGGGGAATGAGCAGTTCTTC.

V usage is TRBV7-3 and J usage is TRBJ1-1, with TRBD1 matching over 7 bases. Per the germline V gene, CDR1 is SGHTA and CDR2 is FQGTGA. The V segment lost 5 bases and the J segment 3 bases; nucleotides outside the gene matches: 3. The CDR3 totals 13 residues. For the CDR3, the DNA is TGTGCCAGCAGCAATACAGGGGACACTGAAGCTTTCTTT. Translation: CASSNTGDTEAFF.

This chain connects TRBV6-1 to TRBJ2-1; 14 bases align to TRBD2. Germline-derived CDR1 and CDR2 are MNHNS and SASEGT. CDR3 length: 19 residues. V shed 4 bases and J 5 bases; nucleotides not matched to a gene: 13. CDR3 protein: CASSVEQPGLAGAHNEQFF. As DNA, the CDR3 is TGTGCCAGCAGTGTGGAGCAGCCGGGACTAGCGGGAGCCCACAATGAGCAGTTCTTC.

Worth noting for this clonotype: A much more abundant neighbour one base away suggests this may be a read error. This chain connects TRBV7-2 to TRBJ1-3, with 7 bases lining up with TRBD1. The CDR3 is 15 residues long. CDR1 and CDR2 (germline): SGHTA, FQGNSA. V shed 5 bases, J shed 0 bases, and the junction held 4 bases outside the gene matches. The CDR3 DNA reads as TGTGCCAGCAGCCCGGGACAGTTCTCTGGAAACACCATATATTTT. It encodes CASSPGQFSGNTIYF.

This clonotype has ten or more counts. V is TRBV14 and J is TRBJ2-2; D gene uncertain. The germline V and J ends were trimmed by 1 base and 3 bases, with 6 bases remaining between them. CDR1 is SGHDN and CDR2 is FVKESK in the germline V gene. There are 14 residues in the CDR3. The CDR3 loop reads CASSQGWDTGELFF. The CDR3 DNA reads as TGTGCCAGCAGCCAAGGTTGGGACACCGGGGAGCTGTTTTTT.

This clonotype was seen many times. The rearrangement joins TRBV7-2 to TRBJ1-2; D call uncertain. Germline lookup yields CDR1 SGHTA and CDR2 FQGNSA. This CDR3 has 13 residues. Trimming took off 3 bases at V and 4 bases at J, with 9 bases between the two ends. CDR3 region: CASSFPVPYGYTF. DNA for the CDR3: TGTGCCAGCAGCTTTCCGGTGCCCTATGGCTACACCTTC.

This rearrangement joins TRBV19 to TRBJ1-2, with a tentative D call TRBD1 (6 bases). The CDR3 is 13 amino acids. CDR1 is LNHDA, CDR2 SQIVND, per germline (reference sequence). With 5 bases removed from V and 7 bases from J, the gap between germline ends came to 14 bases. The CDR3: CASSVAGTIGYTF. The CDR3 DNA follows: TGTGCCAGTAGTGTCGCCGGGACAATTGGCTACACCTTC.

This clonotype appeared many times. The chain is built from TRBV19 and TRBJ2-1; D call uncertain. CDR1 LNHDA and CDR2 SQIVND come from the germline V gene (reference sequence). V was clipped by 4 bases and J by 4 bases, with 14 bases between them. The CDR3 runs to 15 residues. This CDR3 is CASSTVPKVYNEQFF. The DNA of the CDR3 is TGTGCCAGTAGTACCGTACCGAAAGTATACAATGAGCAGTTCTTC.

This clonotype was counted at least ten times. This rearrangement joins TRBV12-3 or TRBV12-4 to TRBJ2-1; TRBD2 matches 14 bases. CDR3 length: 15 residues. The trim removed 3 bases at V and 10 bases at J, leaving 5 bases unmatched. CDR3 nucleotide sequence: TGTGCCAGCAGTTTTCAGGGACTAGCGGGAGAAGAGCAGTTCTTC. This sequence encodes CASSFQGLAGEEQFF.

This clonotype was seen a few times. The chain has TRBV5-5 and TRBJ1-5; D unresolved. V shed 2 bases and J shed 0 bases, with 12 bases lying between them. Looked up from germline, CDR1 is SGHKS and CDR2 is YYEKEE (reference sequence). The CDR3 is made up of 16 amino acids. CDR3 sequence reads: CASSLGGSFSNQPQHF. The CDR3 nucleotides are TGTGCCAGCAGCTTAGGAGGTTCCTTTAGCAATCAGCCCCAGCATTTT.

In its sample, this clonotype was seen many times. The chain combines TRBV5-5 with TRBJ2-5; TRBD1 agrees at 7 bases. The junction had 7 bases not matched to a gene; V was cut back by 0 bases and J by 5 bases. Germline lookup yields CDR1 SGHKS and CDR2 YYEKEE (reference sequence). The CDR3 runs 15 residues. Here the CDR3 DNA reads TGTGCCAGCAGCTTGGTGCCAGGGGGTTGGGAGACCCAGTACTTC. Amino acids: CASSLVPGGWETQYF. The full variable domain, its missing parts supplied by reference TRBV5-5 and TRBJ2-5, is DAGVTQSPTHLIKTRGQQVTLRCSPISGHKSVSWYQQVLGQGPQFIFQYYEKEERGRGNFPDRFSARQFPNYSSELNVNALLLGDSALYLCASSLVPGGWETQYFGPGTRLLVL.